The 7 T cell receptor beta chains below come from one sample, sequenced in a study of CD8+ T cells in alopecia areata. TCR sequencing used cDNA made by reverse transcription of extracted RNA. Some clones are missing from TCRdb's copy, which holds only in-frame ones; the method was immunoSEQ multiplex PCR. The table lists about 110,000 clones, approximately 59% of them singletons. The sample was CD8+ T cells sorted from blood. All receptors derive from a human donor in good health.

The chain links TRBV30 to TRBJ2-1; 9 nucleotides align to TRBD2. Germline V CDR1 and CDR2: GTSNPN, SVGIG (reference sequence). The J segment lost 5 bases and the V segment lost 4 bases, leaving 3 bases of the junction unmatched. There are 13 residues in the CDR3. CDR3 protein: CAWTSGANNEQFF. The CDR3 DNA reads as TGTGCCTGGACTAGCGGGGCCAACAATGAGCAGTTCTTC.

The table lists this clone with a count of one. The chain recombines TRBV13 with TRBJ2-7; TRBD2 might be the D (6 bases). Germline V gives CDR1 PRHDT, CDR2 FYEKMQ (reference sequence). The CDR3 is 13 amino acids. V lost 5 bases to trimming and J lost 1 base, with 9 bases between them. In nucleotides, the CDR3 is TGTGCCAGCAGCATCGGGAGTTCCTACGAGCAGTACTTC. It is translated as CASSIGSSYEQYF.

The V and J genes are TRBV11-2 and TRBJ2-7, with 9 bases identical to TRBD1. CDR1 is SGHAT and CDR2 is FQNNGV in the germline V gene. This CDR3 is 15 amino acids long. Losses at the gene ends were 4 bases for V and 2 bases for J; bases not matched to a gene: 6. The CDR3 reads CASSYGTGITYEQYF. In DNA form, the CDR3 reads TGTGCCAGCAGCTACGGGACAGGGATTACCTACGAGCAGTACTTC.

CDR3 sequence: CASSQVGDEQYF. CDR3 bases: TGTGCCAGCAGCCAAGTCGGCGACGAGCAGTACTTC. The rearrangement uses TRBV4-2 and TRBJ2-7; no definite D call. V was trimmed by 1 base and J by 5 bases, leaving 6 bases between them. This CDR3 spans 12 amino acids. Germline V CDR1 and CDR2: LGHNA, YNFKEQ.

This rearrangement joins TRBV7-9 to TRBJ1-2, with D hard to call. The length of the CDR3 is 13 residues. Germline CDR1 SEHNR, CDR2 FQNEAQ (reference sequence). Trimming shortened V by 5 bases and J by 2 bases, and 9 bases separated the two germline ends. The CDR3 coding sequence is TGTGCCAGCAGCCTGGTTGGGAACTATGGCTACACCTTC. Protein product: CASSLVGNYGYTF.

This clone was detected a few times. The gene calls are TRBV30 and TRBJ2-7; possibly TRBD2 for D (6 bases). The CDR3 sequence is 13 residues long. Germline CDR1 GTSNPN, CDR2 SVGIG (reference sequence). Trimming left V 0 bases short and J 6 bases short, with 12 bases between. The CDR3 loop reads CAWSVGGAGEQYF. The CDR3 DNA sequence: TGTGCCTGGAGTGTAGGAGGGGCTGGCGAGCAGTACTTC.

The chain uses TRBV6-6 and TRBJ1-5; a weak D match, TRBD1 (5 bases). CDR1 MNHNY and CDR2 SVGAGI come from the germline V gene (reference sequence). The CDR3 covers 13 residues. The V and J ends lost 6 bases and 2 bases respectively, with 8 bases between them. The CDR3 coding sequence is TGTGCCAGCAGGGGGGTGGGCAATCAGCCCCAGCATTTT. It is translated as CASRGVGNQPQHF.